This T cell receptor (beta chain) was sequenced during a study of post-analysis software for immune sequencing data. General study findings and limits: TRBV segments more frequent in patients than in controls numbered a few and included TRBV5-6, TRBV5-1 and TRBV20-1.

The germline V gene has CDR1 MDHEN and CDR2 SYDVKM. The CDR3 extends over 15 amino acids. J was trimmed by 13 bases and V by 7 bases; bases with no gene match: 15. TCR beta cDNA libraries included unique molecular identifiers. About 500,000 cDNA molecules were obtained per 1 to 10 million input T cells. One entry per CDR3 protein results from TCRdb running MiXCR on the PCR reads. Counted here are about 500,000 distinct CDR3 sequences, roughly 45% occurring once; the ten biggest clones make up 9% to 13%. On this clonotype: What it recognizes is unknown.

The sequenced sample consisted of blood. This receptor was obtained from a girl aged 5-17 years with multiple sclerosis. The rearrangement uses TRBV28 and TRBJ2-1; TRBD2 matches at 11 bases. CDR3 region: CASNQAGLAAGGQFF. DNA of the CDR3: TGTGCCAGCAACCAAGCGGGACTAGCGGCCGGGGGCCAGTTCTTC.